This entry lists 22 T cell receptor beta chains sequenced from one sample in a study of spatial heterogeneity in lung cancer. Regarding time point: blood at routine non-recurrence follow-up after resection. Sequencing of whole RNA from tumor, nontumor lung or frozen PBMC involved no sorting. TCRdb redid the calling of the 5' RACE reads with MiXCR, one entry per CDR3 protein. In the table there are 51,000 or so distinct CDR3 sequences, 6.5% to 7.5% of which are singletons. The specimen comprised PBMCs, sampled at follow-up. These receptor sequences come from a female donor with early-stage non-small cell lung cancer.

The table lists this clonotype with a few counts. V gene TRBV2 combines with J gene TRBJ2-3; 9 bases map to TRBD2. The CDR3 is 13 residues long. With V trimmed by 8 bases and J by 2 bases, 2 bases remained unmatched. Germline V gene sequence: CDR1 SNHLY, CDR2 FYNNEI. CDR3 residues: CASAGGNTDTQYF. In DNA form, the CDR3 reads TGTGCCAGCGCGGGGGGGAACACAGATACGCAGTATTTT.

This clonotype has at least ten counts. The genes are TRBV10-3 and TRBJ2-7, with unresolved D. Germline CDR1 is ENHRY and CDR2 is SYGVKD. The ends were cut back, 0 bases at V and 1 base at J, with 1 base in the middle. This CDR3 region has 12 residues. This CDR3 reads CAISESSYEQYF. For the CDR3, the DNA is TGTGCCATCAGTGAGTCTTCCTACGAGCAGTACTTC.

This clonotype was detected many times. The chain has TRBV28 and TRBJ1-5; 9 bases are shared with TRBD1. V trimming: 9 bases; J trimming: 7 bases; junction bases outside the gene matches: 10. The CDR3 spans 14 residues. Germline CDR1 reads MDHEN; CDR2 reads SYDVKM. CDR3 amino acids: CASSRQGGNQPQHF. The DNA for the CDR3 is TGTGCCAGTTCACGACAGGGGGGGAACCAGCCCCAGCATTTT.

This clonotype showed up many times. The V gene is TRBV19, the J gene TRBJ2-3; D gene ambiguous. Deletions cut 1 base from V and 2 bases from J, with 7 bases between. There are 14 residues in the CDR3. Germline CDR1 LNHDA, CDR2 SQIVND (reference sequence). The CDR3 region is CASSIGRNTDTQYF. CDR3 nucleotide sequence: TGTGCCAGTAGTATAGGCCGGAACACAGATACGCAGTATTTT.

This chain links TRBV2 with TRBJ1-5; D may be TRBD1 (6 bases). V lost 8 bases and J lost 5, with 13 bases in between. Germline CDR1 reads SNHLY; CDR2 reads FYNNEI. The CDR3 loop spans 13 amino acids. The CDR3 DNA is TGTGCCAGCTGTGCACAGGGCTATCAGCCCCAGCATTTT. Its translation: CASCAQGYQPQHF.

This clonotype was detected ten times or more. J is TRBJ2-1 and V is TRBV10-2; TRBD2 aligns across 10 bases. Germline V gives CDR1 WSHSY, CDR2 SAAADI. The CDR3 sequence is 18 residues long. The J segment lost 7 bases and the V segment lost 3 bases, leaving 15 bases of the junction unmatched. The CDR3 reads CASSDYRPPGLASNEQFF. CDR3 nucleotide sequence: TGCGCCAGCAGTGACTATCGACCTCCGGGACTAGCGTCAAATGAGCAGTTCTTC.

This clonotype was counted at least ten times. The chain links TRBV4-1 to TRBJ1-2; 10 nucleotides line up with TRBD1. The CDR3 covers 18 residues. The junction had 10 bases not matched to a gene; V was cut back by 2 bases and J by 1 base. Germline V gives CDR1 MGHRA, CDR2 YSYEKL. The CDR3 here is CASSQPRDRGAGNYGYTF. The CDR3 nucleotides read TGCGCCAGCAGCCAACCGAGGGACAGGGGCGCTGGTAACTATGGCTACACCTTC.

This clonotype was seen repeatedly, ten times or more. A junction boundary mismatches the germline segment, possibly from a read error. The rearrangement uses TRBV6-1 and TRBJ2-3; 9 bases match TRBD2. CDR1 MNHNS and CDR2 SASEGT come from the germline V gene. The CDR3 is made up of 16 amino acids. The CDR3 here is CASSEAGRGGAGGEHF. The CDR3 nucleotides read TGTGCCAGCAGTGAAGCCGGCAGGGGAGGAGCGGGGGGCGAGCATTTT.

This clonotype was counted ten times or more. The chain couples TRBV7-2 to TRBJ1-2; possible D gene TRBD1, 6 bases. V was cut by 0 bases and J by 11 bases, with 13 bases left in between. The germline gives CDR1 SGHTA, CDR2 FQGNSA. This CDR3 is 13 amino acids long. The CDR3 is CASSLALRGGYTF. In nucleotides, the CDR3 is TGTGCCAGCAGCTTAGCGCTCAGGGGCGGGTACACCTTC. Complete variable domain (other parts from reference TRBV7-2 and TRBJ1-2): GAGVSQSPSNKVTEKGKDVELRCDPISGHTALYWYRQSLGQGLEFLIYFQGNSAPDKSGLPSDRFSAERTGGSVSTLTIQRTQQEDSAVYLCASSLALRGGYTFGSGTRLTVV.

The chain uses TRBV11-2 and TRBJ2-3; 9 bases fit TRBD1. Germline V gene sequence: CDR1 SGHAT, CDR2 FQNNGV. The length of the CDR3 is 16 residues. The V gene end was trimmed by 5 bases and the J gene end by 5 bases; junction bases not matched to a gene: 11. CDR3 nucleotides: TGTGCCAGCAGCCGCGGAGGGGGACAGGGTATAGATACGCAGTATTTT. It encodes CASSRGGGQGIDTQYF.

In its sample, this clonotype was seen a few times. CDR3 loop: CASSQVGLAQETQYF. In DNA, the CDR3 is TGCGCCAGCAGCCAAGTTGGACTAGCGCAGGAGACCCAGTACTTC. The chain employs TRBV4-1 and TRBJ2-5; 9 bases agree with TRBD2. This CDR3 region has 15 residues. The ends lost 1 base at V and 5 bases at J; junction bases unmatched: 5. Germline lookup yields CDR1 MGHRA and CDR2 YSYEKL.

This clonotype was picked up many times. J is TRBJ2-3 and V is TRBV6-1, with a tentative D call TRBD1 (5 bases). Per germline, CDR1 MNHNS and CDR2 SASEGT. There are 14 residues in the CDR3. CDR3 sequence: CATGTPGYEDTQYF. DNA of the CDR3: TGTGCAACAGGAACCCCGGGTTACGAGGATACGCAGTATTTT.

J is TRBJ2-2 and V is TRBV6-1, with D perhaps matching TRBD1 (5 bases). There are 14 residues in the CDR3. Looked up from germline, CDR1 is MNHNS and CDR2 is SASEGT. V gave up 6 bases and J gave up 7 bases, with 15 bases separating them. The DNA for the CDR3 is TGTGCCAGCAGGTTCAGGGATAATTTCGGGGAGCTGTTTTTT. It translates to CASRFRDNFGELFF.

This chain uses TRBV20-1 with TRBJ1-4; a possible D gene is TRBD1 (5 bases). Looked up from germline, CDR1 is DFQATT and CDR2 is SNEGSKA (reference sequence). V lost 6 bases and J 8 bases, leaving 19 bases between the germline ends. CDR3 length: 14 amino acids. CDR3 protein: CSADPGLRGEKLFF. The CDR3 DNA sequence: TGCAGTGCGGACCCGGGACTTCGTGGGGAAAAACTGTTTTTT.

This clonotype showed up many times. This sequence joins TRBV20-1 and TRBJ1-5, with D possibly TRBD1 on 5 matching bases. The CDR3 is made up of 15 amino acids. V was shortened by 3 bases and J by 2 bases, with 14 bases between the two germline ends. CDR1 and CDR2 (germline): DFQATT, SNEGSKA (reference sequence). The CDR3 sequence: CSARRGVRGNQPQHF. The CDR3 DNA reads TGCAGTGCTAGGCGGGGGGTTAGGGGCAATCAGCCCCAGCATTTT.

V gene TRBV5-1 combines with J gene TRBJ1-4, with TRBD1 as a possible D gene (5 bases). Germline V gene data show CDR1 as SGHRS and CDR2 as YFSETQ. This CDR3 region has 14 residues. V gave up 4 bases and J gave up 5 bases, with 12 bases separating them. CDR3 nucleotide sequence: TGCGCCAGCAGCAGCGGGACGGAGAATGAAAAACTGTTTTTT. As protein: CASSSGTENEKLFF.

V and J are TRBV12-3 or TRBV12-4 and TRBJ1-1; 7 bases map to TRBD1. The CDR3 covers 11 residues. J gave up 11 bases and V 6 bases, and 6 bases lay outside the gene matches. The CDR3 region is CASRLQGRAFF. In DNA, the CDR3 is TGTGCCAGCAGGCTACAGGGGCGGGCTTTCTTT.

This clonotype appeared a few times. The chain employs TRBV11-2 and TRBJ2-1; the D call may be TRBD1 or TRBD2 (5 bases each). V was trimmed by 0 bases and J by 3 bases, leaving 12 bases between them. There are 16 residues in the CDR3. Germline V CDR1 and CDR2: SGHAT, FQNNGV. The CDR3 loop is CASSLEGTTYYNEQFF. In DNA form, the CDR3 reads TGTGCCAGCAGCTTAGAGGGGACGACTTACTACAATGAGCAGTTCTTC.

The rearrangement uses TRBV20-1 and TRBJ1-2; no reliable D call. V was cut by 6 bases and J by 5 bases, with 16 bases left in between. The germline gives CDR1 DFQATT, CDR2 SNEGSKA (reference sequence). The CDR3 totals 13 residues. This CDR3 reads CSAVPGVGYGYTF. CDR3 coding DNA: TGCAGTGCCGTACCGGGAGTAGGGTATGGCTACACCTTC.

This clonotype was found many times. V gene TRBV5-1 combines with J gene TRBJ2-1, with 11 bases identical to TRBD2. Germline lookup yields CDR1 SGHRS and CDR2 YFSETQ. This CDR3 contains 14 residues. V lost 7 bases to trimming and J lost 7 bases; unmatched junction nucleotides: 7. CDR3 in DNA: TGCGCCAGCTTAGACGCTAGCGGGGGGAATGAGCAGTTCTTC. Protein: CASLDASGGNEQFF.

This clonotype was detected ten times or more. The V call is TRBV6-2 or TRBV6-3, the J call TRBJ2-5; weak D call: TRBD1 (6 bases). V lost 8 bases to trimming and J lost 5 bases, with 12 bases between them. The CDR3 contains 12 residues. CDR1 MNHEY and CDR2 SVGEGT come from the germline V gene. The CDR3 DNA reads as TGTGCCAGCCTGGGGGCTGCGGAGACCCAGTACTTC. Residues: CASLGAAETQYF.

The chain is built from TRBV20-1 and TRBJ2-5, with D perhaps TRBD1 (6 bases). Trimming pared 0 bases from V and 1 base from J, leaving 12 bases between. The germline V gene encodes CDR1 DFQATT and CDR2 SNEGSKA (reference sequence). CDR3 length: 15 residues. The CDR3 region has the DNA TGCAGTGCTAGAGATTTTAGGGGGTTCCAAGAGACCCAGTACTTC. Its protein is CSARDFRGFQETQYF.